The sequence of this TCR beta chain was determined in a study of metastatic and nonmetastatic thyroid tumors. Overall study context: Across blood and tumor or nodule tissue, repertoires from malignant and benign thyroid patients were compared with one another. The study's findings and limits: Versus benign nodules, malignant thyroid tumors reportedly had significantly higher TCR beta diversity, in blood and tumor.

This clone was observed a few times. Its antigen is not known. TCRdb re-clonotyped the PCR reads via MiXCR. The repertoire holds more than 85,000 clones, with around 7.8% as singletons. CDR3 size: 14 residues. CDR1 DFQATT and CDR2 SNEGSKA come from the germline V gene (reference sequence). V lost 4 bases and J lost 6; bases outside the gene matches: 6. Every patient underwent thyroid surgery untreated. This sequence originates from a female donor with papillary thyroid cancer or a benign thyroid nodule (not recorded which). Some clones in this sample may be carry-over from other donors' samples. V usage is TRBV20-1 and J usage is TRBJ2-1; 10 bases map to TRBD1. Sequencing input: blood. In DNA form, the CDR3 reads TGCAGTGCTATGGGACAGGGGCAGACCAATGAGCAGTTCTTC. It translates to CSAMGQGQTNEQFF.